This is a list of T cell receptor beta chains from one sample in a study of blood T cell repertoires in COVID-19. Assay used: immunoSEQ multiplex PCR; TCRdb lists only in-frame clones, some missing. The sample records approximately 440,000 clones, 87% being singletons. Sequencing input: PBMCs or T cells enriched from blood (not recorded which). The receptor source for this set is a woman aged 18 to 35 who had recovered from COVID-19. Each CDR3 is given with its conserved first and last residue. A D gene is named only where the DNA matches it firmly. The listing skips clone size in some rows; elsewhere it reads once, few, many or a size class.

v_gene	d_gene	abundance	j_gene	CDR3aa	CDR3nt
TRBV6-5	NA	few	TRBJ2-7	CASSYSVQSYEQYF	TGTGCCAGCAGTTACTCCGTCCAGTCCTACGAGCAGTACTTC
TRBV3-1/TRBV3-2	TRBD2	NA	TRBJ2-3	CASSLSAGVGNTQYF	TGTGCCAGCTCCCTTTCTGCGGGGGTGGGAAATACGCAGTATTTT
TRBV7-2	TRBD1	once	TRBJ1-2	CASTPTGQGPSGYTF	TGTGCCAGCACCCCTACCGGACAGGGACCTAGTGGCTACACCTTC
TRBV7-9	TRBD1	NA	TRBJ2-4	CASSLGQGAPEAKNIQYF	TGTGCCAGCAGCTTAGGCCAGGGGGCGCCGGAGGCCAAAAACATTCAGTACTTC
TRBV12-3/TRBV12-4	NA	NA	TRBJ2-7	CASSFGGGEQYF	TGTGCCAGCAGTTTCGGGGGTGGCGAGCAGTACTTC
TRBV5-1	TRBD1	NA	TRBJ2-7	CASSPWTGSYEQYF	TGCGCCAGCAGCCCCTGGACAGGTTCCTACGAGCAGTACTTC
TRBV28	NA	NA	TRBJ2-1	CASSTGSSYNEQFF	TGTGCCAGCAGTACAGGGAGCTCCTACAATGAGCAGTTCTTC
TRBV7-2	NA	NA	TRBJ1-1	CASSLSSEGEAFF	TGTGCCAGCAGCTTATCTTCTGAGGGTGAAGCTTTCTTT
TRBV5-1	NA	NA	TRBJ2-1	CASQDRPNEQFF	TGCGCCTCACAGGACAGACCCAATGAGCAGTTCTTC
TRBV2	TRBD1	few	TRBJ1-6	CASNGDSVNSPLHF	TGTGCCAGCAATGGGGACAGCGTCAATTCACCCCTCCACTTT
TRBV4-1	NA	NA	TRBJ1-1	CASSQSGGQHTEAFF	TGCGCCAGCAGCCAATCCGGCGGACAACACACTGAAGCTTTCTTT
TRBV19	NA	NA	TRBJ2-1	CASKFVDGLVF	TGTGCCAGTAAATTCGTAGACGGGTTGGTCTTC
TRBV5-1	NA	once	TRBJ2-7	CASSPSDNQYEQYF	TGCGCCAGCAGCCCCAGTGACAACCAATACGAGCAGTACTTC
TRBV5-1	NA	NA	TRBJ2-3	CASSLDWRDTQYF	TGCGCCAGCAGCTTAGACTGGCGTGATACGCAGTATTTT
TRBV7-2	TRBD1	NA	TRBJ1-2	CASSPLWTGGGYTF	TGTGCCAGCAGCCCCTTGTGGACAGGGGGCGGCTACACCTTC
TRBV5-4	TRBD1	NA	TRBJ1-1	CASSRRDRESEAFF	TGTGCCAGCAGCCGCAGGGACAGGGAGTCTGAAGCTTTCTTT
TRBV28	NA	NA	TRBJ1-1	CASSFEGATEAFF	TGTGCCAGCAGTTTTGAAGGGGCGACTGAAGCTTTCTTT
TRBV30	NA	NA	TRBJ1-6	CAWSQGIPPLHF	TGTGCCTGGAGTCAGGGGATTCCACCCCTCCACTTT
TRBV5-1	NA	NA	TRBJ2-5	CASSPPEGIETQYF	TGCGCCAGCAGCCCCCCGGAGGGCATAGAGACCCAGTACTTC
TRBV3-1/TRBV3-2	NA	NA	TRBJ2-7	CASSQGLEALDEQYF	TGTGCCAGCAGCCAAGGGTTGGAGGCTCTGGACGAGCAGTACTTC
TRBV29-1	NA	NA	TRBJ2-7	CSVGGGTGRPYEQYF	TGCAGCGTTGGGGGGGGGACAGGCCGCCCCTACGAGCAGTACTTC
TRBV6-5	NA	NA	TRBJ2-5	CASRKTSRPRGTQYF	TGTGCCAGCAGAAAGACTAGTCGCCCACGGGGGACCCAGTACTTC
TRBV5-8	TRBD1	NA	TRBJ1-2	CASTRQGTFNYGYTF	TGTGCCAGCACCCGACAGGGGACCTTTAACTATGGCTACACCTTC
TRBV7-8	NA	NA	TRBJ1-6	CASSLEAGGYSPLHF	TGTGCCAGCAGCTTAGAGGCAGGAGGTTATTCACCCCTCCACTTT
TRBV18	NA	NA	TRBJ1-3	CASSPARRDYGNTIYF	TGTGCCAGCTCGCCGGCCCGGAGGGATTATGGAAACACCATATATTTT
TRBV2	NA	NA	TRBJ1-5	CASSELGEGNQPQHF	TGTGCCAGCAGTGAACTAGGGGAGGGGAATCAGCCCCAGCATTTT
TRBV9	TRBD1	NA	TRBJ2-7	CASSPRQGAPGMYEQYF	TGTGCCAGCAGCCCACGACAGGGTGCCCCGGGGATGTACGAGCAGTACTTC
TRBV12-3/TRBV12-4	NA	NA	TRBJ2-7	CASSFGTTYEQYF	TGTGCCAGCAGTTTCGGGACAACCTACGAGCAGTACTTC
TRBV4-1	NA	once	TRBJ2-1	CASKSYLDDNEQFF	TGCGCCAGCAAAAGCTATCTAGACGACAATGAGCAGTTCTTC
TRBV7-2	TRBD2	NA	TRBJ2-5	CASSLKRGWGETQYF	TGTGCCAGCAGCTTAAAGCGGGGGTGGGGAGAGACCCAGTACTTC
TRBV11-2	NA	NA	TRBJ2-6	CASSLGGPGANVLTF	TGTGCCAGCAGCTTAGGAGGCCCTGGGGCCAACGTCCTGACTTTC
TRBV6-1	NA	NA	TRBJ1-1	CASSEGAEAFF	TGTGCCAGCAGTGAAGGCGCTGAAGCTTTCTTT
TRBV19	NA	NA	TRBJ1-5	CASTSDPTTDGNQPQHF	TGTGCCAGTACCTCTGACCCTACGACAGACGGCAATCAGCCCCAGCATTTT
TRBV5-5	NA	NA	TRBJ1-2	CASSLVADSFYGYTF	TGTGCCAGCAGCTTGGTGGCAGACTCTTTCTATGGCTACACCTTC
TRBV5-4	NA	NA	TRBJ2-7	CASSLDRRSEQYF	TGTGCCAGCAGCTTGGATCGGCGGTCCGAGCAGTACTTC
TRBV6-1	TRBD1	NA	TRBJ1-2	CASSEVFAGGESYTF	TGTGCCAGCAGTGAAGTTTTTGCAGGGGGCGAAAGCTACACCTTC
TRBV7-2	NA	NA	TRBJ1-1	CASSGRGSGGTEAFF	TGTGCCAGCAGCGGTAGGGGGTCGGGGGGCACTGAAGCTTTCTTT
TRBV5-3	NA	once	TRBJ1-5	CARSWAGGGNQPQHF	TGTGCCAGAAGCTGGGCCGGAGGGGGCAATCAGCCCCAGCATTTT
TRBV28	NA	NA	TRBJ1-6	CASTQGSWRSPLHF	TGTGCCAGCACCCAGGGGAGTTGGCGCTCACCCCTCCACTTT
TRBV29-1	NA	NA	TRBJ2-7	CSVATGISFDEQYF	TGCAGCGTAGCCACAGGGATTTCCTTTGACGAGCAGTACTTC
TRBV7-2	TRBD2	NA	TRBJ2-1	CASSLGVVRGVWDEQFF	TGTGCCAGCAGCTTAGGGGTAGTGCGGGGGGTCTGGGATGAGCAGTTCTTC
TRBV15	NA	NA	TRBJ1-2	CATSPEVPGGHGYTF	TGTGCCACCAGCCCTGAGGTACCGGGGGGCCATGGCTACACCTTC
TRBV28	TRBD1	NA	TRBJ2-2	CASGNRGLSGELFF	TGTGCCAGCGGGAACAGGGGGCTTTCCGGGGAGCTGTTTTTT
TRBV6-5	NA	NA	TRBJ2-7	CASSYGGTPVSEQYF	TGTGCCAGCAGTTACGGCGGGACTCCCGTCAGTGAGCAGTACTTC
TRBV6-5	NA	NA	TRBJ1-1	CASSYFSAGQTEAFF	TGTGCCAGCAGTTACTTCTCCGCGGGGCAGACTGAAGCTTTCTTT
TRBV29-1	NA	NA	TRBJ1-1	CSVESGNTEAFF	TGCAGCGTTGAATCGGGGAACACTGAAGCTTTCTTT
TRBV30	NA	NA	TRBJ1-2	CAWSMAFYGYTF	TGTGCCTGGAGTATGGCCTTTTATGGCTACACCTTC
TRBV10-3	NA	once	TRBJ1-4	CAPEGGKTNEKLFF	TGTGCCCCAGAGGGTGGCAAGACTAATGAAAAACTGTTTTTT
TRBV18	NA	NA	TRBJ2-5	CASSPVGPPQETQYF	TGTGCCAGCTCACCAGTTGGCCCCCCACAAGAGACCCAGTACTTC
TRBV7-6	NA	few	TRBJ2-3	CASSLAEGRVTDTQYF	TGTGCCAGCAGCTTAGCGGAAGGGCGGGTCACAGATACGCAGTATTTT
TRBV5-1	NA	NA	TRBJ1-2	CASSLGASTNYGYTF	TGCGCCAGCAGCTTGGGGGCCTCCACTAACTATGGCTACACCTTC
TRBV29-1	NA	few	TRBJ2-1	CSVERRESPGEQFF	TGCAGCGTTGAAAGGAGGGAGTCCCCCGGTGAGCAGTTCTTC
TRBV7-9	NA	once	TRBJ2-2	CASSLVAGITGELFF	TGTGCCAGCAGCTTAGTGGCGGGGATCACCGGGGAGCTGTTTTTT